A single sample gave rise to the 3 T cell receptor beta chains below, sequenced in a study of blood T cell repertoires in COVID-19. Clones were sequenced by immunoSEQ multiplex PCR, and TCRdb holds only the in-frame ones, with some missing. The table records 30,000 to 45,000 clones, over 75% of them present only once. Input material: peripheral blood. The origin of the receptors is a man aged 55 to 69 with active COVID-19.

This chain joins TRBV13 and TRBJ1-1; 10 bases are shared with TRBD1. V lost 11 bases to trimming and J lost 4 bases; unmatched junction nucleotides: 10. Germline loops: CDR1 PRHDT, CDR2 FYEKMQ (reference sequence). This CDR3 region has 14 residues. In nucleotides, the CDR3 is TGTGCCTCACGACAGGGGGCTCTCGGCACTGAAGCTTTCTTT. This codes for CASRQGALGTEAFF.

The chain links TRBV19 to TRBJ1-2; 8 nucleotides line up with TRBD1. This CDR3 is 15 amino acids long. J gave up 1 base and V 5 bases, and 6 bases lay outside the gene matches. Germline V gene data show CDR1 as LNHDA and CDR2 as SQIVND (reference sequence). Here the CDR3 reads CASSLGQGINYGYTF. The DNA of the CDR3 is TGTGCCAGTAGTTTAGGACAGGGAATTAACTATGGCTACACCTTC.

The V call is TRBV4-3, the J call TRBJ2-5; 8 nucleotides align to TRBD1. With V trimmed by 0 bases and J by 5 bases, 14 bases remained unmatched. CDR1 and CDR2 from the germline V gene are LGHNA and YSLEER. The CDR3 covers 18 residues. CDR3 DNA: TGCGCCAGCAGCCAAGATCGGAGTGACAGGGGAAGATGGGAGACCCAGTACTTC. It codes for CASSQDRSDRGRWETQYF.